A single sample is the source of the 11 T cell receptor beta chains below, sequenced in a study of glioma-infiltrating T cells after dendritic cell vaccination. Assay: immunoSEQ multiplex PCR; the TCRdb copy retains only in-frame clones and omits some. The sample lists approximately 22,000 clones, more than 65% occurring once. Sample: blood, taken before dendritic cell vaccination. The receptors originated from a human donor with glioblastoma.

This chain joins TRBV7-9 and TRBJ2-3; 7 bases align to TRBD2. J was trimmed by 5 bases and V by 0 bases; bases with no gene match: 2. CDR3 length equals 14 residues. Germline V gives CDR1 SEHNR, CDR2 FQNEAQ (reference sequence). CDR3 protein: CASSLAGRVDTQYF. In DNA, the CDR3 is TGTGCCAGCAGCTTAGCGGGGAGGGTAGATACGCAGTATTTT.

The rearrangement joins TRBV6-5 to TRBJ1-2, with D possibly being TRBD1 (5 bases). Per germline, CDR1 MNHEY and CDR2 SVGAGI. This CDR3 region has 14 residues. Between the trimmed V and J ends, which lost 2 bases and 5 bases, there was a span of 12 bases. The CDR3 protein is CASSYGGGEYGYTF. In nucleotides, the CDR3 is TGTGCCAGCAGTTACGGCGGAGGGGAATATGGCTACACCTTC.

The chain employs TRBV19 and TRBJ2-3, with TRBD2 as a possible D gene (6 bases). Germline-derived CDR1 and CDR2 are LNHDA and SQIVND (reference sequence). Deletions cut 9 bases from V and 3 bases from J, with 13 bases between. The CDR3 is 13 amino acids. CDR3 protein: CARGGKGTDTQYF. DNA for the CDR3: TGTGCCAGGGGGGGAAAGGGGACAGATACGCAGTATTTT.

This clone has just a few counts. V and J are TRBV27 and TRBJ2-7; TRBD2 might be the D (6 bases). Trimming removed 6 bases from V and 6 bases from J, with 15 bases in between. Germline V lookup: CDR1 MNHEY, CDR2 SMNVEV (reference sequence). This CDR3 comprises 13 residues. CDR3 nucleotides: TGTGCCAGCAGGGTGGGGGGTGGTTTCGAGCAGTACTTC. Its translation: CASRVGGGFEQYF.

This clone came up a few times. The rearrangement joins TRBV6-5 to TRBJ2-7; 8 bases map to TRBD1. V was clipped by 5 bases and J by 2 bases; unmatched bases: 8. CDR1 is MNHEY and CDR2 is SVGAGI in the germline V gene. This CDR3 has 15 amino acids. CDR3 amino acids: CASSPRDRTTYEQYF. Written as DNA, the CDR3 is TGTGCCAGCAGTCCCCGGGACAGGACAACCTACGAGCAGTACTTC.

The J gene is TRBJ2-4, the V gene TRBV19, with 8 bases fitting TRBD2. CDR1 is LNHDA and CDR2 is SQIVND in the germline V gene (reference sequence). J was trimmed by 6 bases and V by 4 bases; bases with no gene match: 11. The CDR3 is 16 residues long. The CDR3 loop is CASSSGFAGGGNIQYF. The CDR3 DNA sequence: TGTGCCAGTAGTAGCGGGTTTGCGGGAGGTGGAAACATTCAGTACTTC.

The rearrangement uses TRBV6-1 and TRBJ1-5, with a tentative D call TRBD1 (6 bases). V shed 3 bases and J shed 4 bases, with 13 bases lying between them. Germline values: CDR1 MNHNS, CDR2 SASEGT. CDR3 length: 15 residues. The CDR3 loop reads CASSETVGGNQPQHF. CDR3 nucleotide sequence: TGTGCCAGCAGTGAGACTGTAGGGGGTAATCAGCCCCAGCATTTT.

This chain links TRBV5-5 with TRBJ2-2; D gene uncertain. The CDR3 extends over 14 amino acids. Germline CDR1 and CDR2: SGHKS and YYEKEE (reference sequence). V gave up 0 bases and J gave up 2 bases, with 5 bases separating them. The CDR3 DNA reads TGTGCCAGCAGCTTGGGTCCAAACACCGGGGAGCTGTTTTTT. This gives the protein CASSLGPNTGELFF.

The chain has TRBV19 and TRBJ1-5; the D gene is possibly TRBD1 (5 bases). V lost 5 bases and J 11 bases, leaving 19 bases between the germline ends. Germline CDR1 and CDR2: LNHDA and SQIVND (reference sequence). The CDR3 has 14 residues. CDR3 amino acids: CASSLVGLTVAQHF. CDR3 sequence (DNA): TGTGCCAGTAGTCTTGTGGGACTGACTGTAGCCCAGCATTTT.

The rearrangement links TRBV30 to TRBJ1-1; D might be TRBD1 (6 bases). The CDR3 has 13 residues. Germline CDR1 GTSNPN, CDR2 SVGIG (reference sequence). Trimming stripped 7 bases from V and 5 bases from J, with 17 bases between. The CDR3 DNA reads as TGTGCCTCCAGGTCAGGGGTGGGTACTGAAGCTTTCTTT. Translated: CASRSGVGTEAFF. The full variable domain, its missing parts supplied by reference TRBV30 and TRBJ1-1, is SQTIHQWPATLVQPVGSPLSLECTVEGTSNPNLYWYRQAAGRGLQLLFYSVGIGQISSEVPQNLSASRPQDRQFILSSKKLLLSDSGFYLCASRSGVGTEAFFGQGTRLTVV.

This clone was counted once. The rearrangement joins TRBV7-6 to TRBJ2-3; 11 nucleotides match TRBD2. The germline CDR1 and CDR2 sequences are SGHVS and FNYEAQ. This CDR3 is 16 amino acids long. V gave up 2 bases and J gave up 0 bases; unmatched junction bases: 1. Here the CDR3 DNA reads TGTGCCAGCAGCTTAAGGACTAGCGGGAGCACAGATACGCAGTATTTT. Translating gives CASSLRTSGSTDTQYF. Complete variable domain (other parts from reference TRBV7-6 and TRBJ2-3): GAGVSQSPRYKVTKRGQDVALRCDPISGHVSLYWYRQALGQGPEFLTYFNYEAQQDKSGLPNDRFSAERPEGSISTLTIQRTEQRDSAMYRCASSLRTSGSTDTQYFGPGTRLTVL.